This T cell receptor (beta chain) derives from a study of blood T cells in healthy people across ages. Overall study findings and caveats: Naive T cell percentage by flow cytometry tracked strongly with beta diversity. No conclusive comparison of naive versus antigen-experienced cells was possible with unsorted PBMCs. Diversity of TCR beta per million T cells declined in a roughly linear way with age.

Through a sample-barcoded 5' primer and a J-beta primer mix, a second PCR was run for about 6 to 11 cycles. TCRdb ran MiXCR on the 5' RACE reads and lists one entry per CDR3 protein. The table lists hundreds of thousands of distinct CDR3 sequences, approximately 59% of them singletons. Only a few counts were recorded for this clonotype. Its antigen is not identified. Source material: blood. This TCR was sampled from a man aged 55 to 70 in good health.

The CDR3 DNA reads as TGTGCCAGCAGCCCCCCCCTAGCGGGAAGGCAGTTCTTC. It is translated as CASSPPLAGRQFF. V is TRBV3-1 and J is TRBJ2-1, with 9 bases lining up with TRBD2. The V gene end was trimmed by 4 bases and the J gene end by 12 bases; junction bases not matched to a gene: 7. This CDR3 has 13 amino acids. Germline loops: CDR1 LGHDT, CDR2 YNNKEL (reference sequence).